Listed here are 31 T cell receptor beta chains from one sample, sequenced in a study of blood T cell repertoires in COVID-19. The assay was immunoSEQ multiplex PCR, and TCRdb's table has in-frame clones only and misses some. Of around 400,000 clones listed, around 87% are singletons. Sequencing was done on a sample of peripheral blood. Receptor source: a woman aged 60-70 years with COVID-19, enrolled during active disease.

CDR3 sequence: CASSQVVLAGAHNEQFF. CDR3 DNA sequence: TGTGCCAGCAGCCAAGTAGTCCTAGCGGGGGCTCACAATGAGCAGTTCTTC. V gene TRBV14 combines with J gene TRBJ2-1, with TRBD2 matching over 10 bases. The CDR3 extends over 17 amino acids. Germline CDR1 reads SGHDN; CDR2 reads FVKESK. Unmatched junction bases numbered 8, after V lost 1 base and J lost 5 bases.

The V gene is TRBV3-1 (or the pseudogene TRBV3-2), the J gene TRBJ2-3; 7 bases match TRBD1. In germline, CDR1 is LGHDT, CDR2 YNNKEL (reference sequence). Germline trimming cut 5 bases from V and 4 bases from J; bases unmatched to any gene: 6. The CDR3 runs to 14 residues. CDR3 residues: CASSKRQGSDTQYF. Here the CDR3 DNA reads TGTGCCAGCAGCAAAAGACAGGGATCAGATACGCAGTATTTT.

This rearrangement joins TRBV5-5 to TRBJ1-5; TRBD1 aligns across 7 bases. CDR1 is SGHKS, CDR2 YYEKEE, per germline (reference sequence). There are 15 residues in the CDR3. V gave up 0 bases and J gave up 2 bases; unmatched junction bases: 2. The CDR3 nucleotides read TGTGCCAGCAGCTTGGTAACAGGGGGCAATCAGCCCCAGCATTTT. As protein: CASSLVTGGNQPQHF.

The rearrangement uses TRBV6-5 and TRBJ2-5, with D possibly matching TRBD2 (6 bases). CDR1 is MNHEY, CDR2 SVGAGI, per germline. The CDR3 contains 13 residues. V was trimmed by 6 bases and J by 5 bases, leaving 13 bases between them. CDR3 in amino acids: CASRRAGSETQYF. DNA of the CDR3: TGTGCCAGCAGGCGCGCGGGGAGCGAGACCCAGTACTTC.

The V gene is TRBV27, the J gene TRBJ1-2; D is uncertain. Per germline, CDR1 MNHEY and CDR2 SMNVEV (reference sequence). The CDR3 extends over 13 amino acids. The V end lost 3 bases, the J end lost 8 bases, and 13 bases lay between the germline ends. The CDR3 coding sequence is TGTGCCAGCAGTTTTAGGCGGGAACAAGGCTACACCTTC. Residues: CASSFRREQGYTF.

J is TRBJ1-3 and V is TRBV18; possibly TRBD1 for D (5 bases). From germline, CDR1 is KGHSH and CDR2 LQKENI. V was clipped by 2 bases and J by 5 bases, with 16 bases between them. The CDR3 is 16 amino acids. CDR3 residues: CASSPVQGLSRNTIYF. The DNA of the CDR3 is TGTGCCAGCTCACCAGTCCAGGGACTGAGTAGAAACACCATATATTTT.

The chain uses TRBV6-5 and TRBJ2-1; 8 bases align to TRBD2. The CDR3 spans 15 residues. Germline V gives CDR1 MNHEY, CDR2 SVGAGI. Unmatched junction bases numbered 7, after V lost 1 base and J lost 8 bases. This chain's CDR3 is CASSYFAGGAYEQFF. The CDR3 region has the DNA TGTGCCAGCAGTTACTTTGCCGGGGGGGCCTATGAGCAGTTCTTC.

This CDR3 is CASSQGVEGNQPQHF. In DNA, the CDR3 is TGTGCCAGCAGCCAGGGCGTCGAGGGCAATCAGCCCCAGCATTTT. The V call is TRBV21-1, the J call TRBJ1-5; the table names TRBD1, a call not compared with the DNA. TRBV21-1 is described as a pseudogene. The CDR3 covers 15 residues.

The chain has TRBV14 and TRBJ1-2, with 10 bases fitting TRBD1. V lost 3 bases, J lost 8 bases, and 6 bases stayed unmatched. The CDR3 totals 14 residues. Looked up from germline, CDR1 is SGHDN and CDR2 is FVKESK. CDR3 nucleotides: TGTGCCAGCAGCCATCTCCGGGACAGGGGCGGCTACACCTTC. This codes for CASSHLRDRGGYTF.

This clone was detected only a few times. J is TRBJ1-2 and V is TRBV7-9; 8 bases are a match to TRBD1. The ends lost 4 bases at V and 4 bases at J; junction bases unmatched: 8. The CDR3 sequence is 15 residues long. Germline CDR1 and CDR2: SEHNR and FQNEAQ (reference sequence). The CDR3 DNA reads TGTGCCAGCAGCTCCGGACAGGGAGGTATCTATGGCTACACCTTC. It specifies CASSSGQGGIYGYTF.

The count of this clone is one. CDR3 sequence reads: CASSAGGVPSGANVLTF. CDR3 nucleotide sequence: TGTGCCAGCTCGGCCGGAGGGGTCCCCTCTGGGGCCAACGTCCTGACTTTC. This rearrangement joins TRBV18 to TRBJ2-6, with a possible D match to TRBD2 (6 bases). The CDR3 loop spans 17 amino acids. Germline CDR1 is KGHSH and CDR2 is LQKENI. V was pared by 6 bases and J by 0 bases, with 15 bases between. The variable domain in full, completed from reference TRBV18 and TRBJ2-6, reads NAGVMQNPRHLVRRRGQEARLRCSPMKGHSHVYWYRQLPEEGLKFMVYLQKENIIDESGMPKERFSAEFPKEGPSILRIQQVVRGDSAAYFCASSAGGVPSGANVLTFGAGSRLTVL.

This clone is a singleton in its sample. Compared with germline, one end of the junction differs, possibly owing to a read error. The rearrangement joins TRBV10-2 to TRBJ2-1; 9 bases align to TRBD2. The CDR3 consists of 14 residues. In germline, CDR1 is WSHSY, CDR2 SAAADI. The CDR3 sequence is CASNERGARDEQFF. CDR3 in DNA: TGCGCCAGCAATGAGCGGGGGGCCCGCGATGAGCAGTTCTTC.

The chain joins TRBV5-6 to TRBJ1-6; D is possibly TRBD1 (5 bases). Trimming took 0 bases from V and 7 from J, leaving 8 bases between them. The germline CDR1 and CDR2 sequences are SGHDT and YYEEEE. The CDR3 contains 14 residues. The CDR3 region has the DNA TGTGCCAGCAGCTTGGAGGGGTTCAATTCACCCCTCCACTTT. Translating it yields CASSLEGFNSPLHF.

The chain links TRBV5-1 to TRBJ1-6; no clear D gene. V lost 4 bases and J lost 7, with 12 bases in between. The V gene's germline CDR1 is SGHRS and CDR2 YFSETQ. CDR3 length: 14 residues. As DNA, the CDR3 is TGCGCCAGCAGCCTTGCGGAGGGCAATTCACCCCTCCACTTT. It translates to CASSLAEGNSPLHF.

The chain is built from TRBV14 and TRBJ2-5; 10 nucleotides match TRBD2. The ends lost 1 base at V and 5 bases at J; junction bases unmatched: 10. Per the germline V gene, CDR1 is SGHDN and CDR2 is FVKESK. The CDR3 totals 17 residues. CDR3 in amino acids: CASSQGSLAGTRETQYF. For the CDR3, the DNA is TGTGCCAGCAGCCAAGGTTCACTAGCGGGGACTAGGGAGACCCAGTACTTC.

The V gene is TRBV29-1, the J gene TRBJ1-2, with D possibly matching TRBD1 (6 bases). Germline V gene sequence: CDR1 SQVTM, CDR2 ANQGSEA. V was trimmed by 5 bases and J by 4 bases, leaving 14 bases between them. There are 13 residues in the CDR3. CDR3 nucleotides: TGCAGCGTTTCGACAGGTACCACCTATGGCTACACCTTC. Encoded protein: CSVSTGTTYGYTF.

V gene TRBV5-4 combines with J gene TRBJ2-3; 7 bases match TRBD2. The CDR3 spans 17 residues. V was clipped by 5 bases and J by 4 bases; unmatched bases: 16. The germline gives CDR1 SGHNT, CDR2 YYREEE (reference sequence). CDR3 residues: CASSGGGARRIPDTQYF. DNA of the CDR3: TGTGCCAGCAGTGGGGGGGGAGCAAGGAGAATTCCAGATACGCAGTATTTT.

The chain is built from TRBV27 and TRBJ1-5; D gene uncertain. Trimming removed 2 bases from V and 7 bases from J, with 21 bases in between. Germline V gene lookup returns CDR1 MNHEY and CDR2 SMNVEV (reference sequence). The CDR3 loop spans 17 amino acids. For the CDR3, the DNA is TGTGCCAGCAGTTTAAGCTTGGCCAGCGCCTCCCGCCAGCCCCAGCATTTT. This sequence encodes CASSLSLASASRQPQHF.

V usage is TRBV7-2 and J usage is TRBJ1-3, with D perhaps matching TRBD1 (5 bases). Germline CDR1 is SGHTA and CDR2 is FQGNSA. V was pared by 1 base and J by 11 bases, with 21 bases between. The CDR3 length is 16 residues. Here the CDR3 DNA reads TGTGCCAGCAGCTTAGGGGGCCTGGGTTTACGGAACGCCATATATTTT. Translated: CASSLGGLGLRNAIYF. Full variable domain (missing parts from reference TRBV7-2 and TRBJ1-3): GAGVSQSPSNKVTEKGKDVELRCDPISGHTALYWYRQSLGQGLEFLIYFQGNSAPDKSGLPSDRFSAERTGGSVSTLTIQRTQQEDSAVYLCASSLGGLGLRNAIYFGEGSWLTVV.

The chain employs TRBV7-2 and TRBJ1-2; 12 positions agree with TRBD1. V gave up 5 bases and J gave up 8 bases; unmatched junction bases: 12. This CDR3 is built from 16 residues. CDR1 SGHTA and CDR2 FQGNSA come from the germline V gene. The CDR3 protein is CASSLGGDRGQLGYTF. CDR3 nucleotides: TGTGCCAGCAGCCTTGGGGGGGACAGGGGGCAGTTGGGCTACACCTTC.

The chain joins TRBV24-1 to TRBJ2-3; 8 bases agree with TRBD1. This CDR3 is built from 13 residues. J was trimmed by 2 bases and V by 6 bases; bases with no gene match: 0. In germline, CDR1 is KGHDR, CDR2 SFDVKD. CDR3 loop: CATSQGATDTQYF. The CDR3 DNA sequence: TGTGCCACCAGTCAGGGGGCCACAGATACGCAGTATTTT.

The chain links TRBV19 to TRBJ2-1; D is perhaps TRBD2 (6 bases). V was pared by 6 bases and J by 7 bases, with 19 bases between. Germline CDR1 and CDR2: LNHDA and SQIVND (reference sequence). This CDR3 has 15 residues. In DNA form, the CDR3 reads TGTGCCAGTAGCCCCCGGGACTGGCTGGGGAATGAGCAGTTCTTC. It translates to CASSPRDWLGNEQFF.

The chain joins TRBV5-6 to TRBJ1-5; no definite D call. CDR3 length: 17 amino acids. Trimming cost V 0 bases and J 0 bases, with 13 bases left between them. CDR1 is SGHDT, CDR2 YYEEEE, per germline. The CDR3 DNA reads TGTGCCAGCAGCTTGGCCCAGGCACCCTATAGCAATCAGCCCCAGCATTTT. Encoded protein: CASSLAQAPYSNQPQHF.

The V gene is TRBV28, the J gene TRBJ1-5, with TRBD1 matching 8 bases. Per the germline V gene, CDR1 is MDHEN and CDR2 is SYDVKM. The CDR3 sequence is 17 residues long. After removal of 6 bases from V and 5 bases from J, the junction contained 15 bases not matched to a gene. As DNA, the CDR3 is TGTGCCAGCAGGCTTGGGACAGGCCTGGGAGGTTATCAGCCCCAGCATTTT. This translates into CASRLGTGLGGYQPQHF.

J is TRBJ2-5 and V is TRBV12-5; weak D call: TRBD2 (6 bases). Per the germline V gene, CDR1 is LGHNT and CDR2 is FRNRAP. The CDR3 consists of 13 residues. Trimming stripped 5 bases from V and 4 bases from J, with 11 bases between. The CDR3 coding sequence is TGTGCTAGTGGTGGCGGGGTGTCAGAGACCCAGTACTTC. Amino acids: CASGGGVSETQYF.

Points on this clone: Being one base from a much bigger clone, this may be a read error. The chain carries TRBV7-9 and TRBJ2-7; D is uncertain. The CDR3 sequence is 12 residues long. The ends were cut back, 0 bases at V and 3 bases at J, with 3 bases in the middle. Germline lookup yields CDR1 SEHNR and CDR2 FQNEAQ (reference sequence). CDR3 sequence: CASSLARYEQYF. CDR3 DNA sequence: TGTGCCAGCAGCTTAGCGCGCTACGAGCAGTACTTC.

The CDR3 here is CASSPGTRRETQYF. Written as DNA, the CDR3 is TGTGCCAGCAGTCCTGGGACTAGGCGAGAGACCCAGTACTTC. The rearrangement links TRBV2 to TRBJ2-5; the match to TRBD2 covers 8 bases. The V gene's germline CDR1 is SNHLY and CDR2 FYNNEI. J was trimmed by 4 bases and V by 5 bases; bases with no gene match: 6. This CDR3 spans 14 amino acids.

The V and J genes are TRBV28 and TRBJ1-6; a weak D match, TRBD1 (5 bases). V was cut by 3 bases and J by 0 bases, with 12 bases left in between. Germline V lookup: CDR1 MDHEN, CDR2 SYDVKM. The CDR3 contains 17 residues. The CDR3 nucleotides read TGTGCCAGCAGTTTCGTAGGGGCCCGCTCCTATAATTCACCCCTCCACTTT. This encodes CASSFVGARSYNSPLHF.

The CDR3 reads CAISESKDRWDYGYTF. The DNA of the CDR3 is TGTGCCATCAGTGAGTCGAAGGACAGATGGGACTATGGCTACACCTTC. The chain carries TRBV10-3 and TRBJ1-2; TRBD1 might be the D (6 bases). Per the germline V gene, CDR1 is ENHRY and CDR2 is SYGVKD. Trimming removed 0 bases from V and 3 bases from J, with 14 bases in between. This CDR3 region has 16 residues.

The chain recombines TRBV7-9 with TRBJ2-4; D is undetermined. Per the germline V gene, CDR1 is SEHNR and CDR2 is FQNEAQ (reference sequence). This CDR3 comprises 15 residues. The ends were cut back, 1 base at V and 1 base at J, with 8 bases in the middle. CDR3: CASSLVVSAKNIQYF. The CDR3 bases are TGTGCCAGCAGCTTAGTTGTTTCGGCCAAAAACATTCAGTACTTC.

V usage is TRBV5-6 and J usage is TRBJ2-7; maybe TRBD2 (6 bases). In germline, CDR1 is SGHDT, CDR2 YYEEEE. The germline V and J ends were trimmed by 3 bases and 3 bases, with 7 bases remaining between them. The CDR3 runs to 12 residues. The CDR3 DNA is TGTGCCAGCAGCTGGAGGGACTACGAGCAGTACTTC. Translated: CASSWRDYEQYF.